Each of the 19 T cell receptor beta chains below was sequenced from the same sample in a study of T cell changes during pregnancy in multiple sclerosis. Sequenced by immunoSEQ multiplex PCR; TCRdb stores in-frame clones only, minus some. Among 70,000 or so clones, about nine tenths were seen once, and the ten largest hold under 0.9%. The sequences come from peripheral blood, collected in the third trimester of pregnancy. Receptor source: a female donor in good health, enrolled as a control in a pregnancy study.

This chain joins TRBV19 and TRBJ1-6; 9 bases are a match to TRBD1. J gave up 9 bases and V 7 bases, and 13 bases lay outside the gene matches. Germline V lookup: CDR1 LNHDA, CDR2 SQIVND (reference sequence). The CDR3 runs to 16 residues. CDR3 protein: CASTRAGTGFISPLHF. In nucleotides, the CDR3 is TGTGCCAGTACCAGAGCCGGGACAGGGTTTATTTCACCCCTCCACTTT.

Only one count was recorded for this clone. The J gene is TRBJ2-4, the V gene TRBV6-1; TRBD2 aligns across 15 bases. V was pared by 4 bases and J by 5 bases, with 3 bases of the junction left unmatched. Looked up from germline, CDR1 is MNHNS and CDR2 is SASEGT. This CDR3 has 16 amino acids. As DNA, the CDR3 is TGTGCCAGCAGTGTTGGACTAGCGGGAGGGGAAAACATTCAGTACTTC. Translation gives CASSVGLAGGENIQYF.

V gene TRBV7-2 combines with J gene TRBJ2-1; a possible D gene is TRBD1 (6 bases). The CDR3 contains 14 residues. The V end was cut by 2 bases, the J end by 3 bases, with 8 bases between. The germline V gene encodes CDR1 SGHTA and CDR2 FQGNSA. CDR3 loop: CASSLQGHYNEQFF. As DNA, the CDR3 is TGTGCCAGCAGCTTACAGGGGCACTACAATGAGCAGTTCTTC.

This clone is a singleton in its sample. The V and J genes are TRBV5-1 and TRBJ1-2; TRBD1 might be the D (5 bases). The germline CDR1 and CDR2 sequences are SGHRS and YFSETQ. The CDR3 length is 14 residues. Trimming pared 0 bases from V and 0 bases from J, leaving 6 bases between. The CDR3 loop reads CASSLVTANYGYTF. As DNA, the CDR3 is TGCGCCAGCAGCTTGGTGACAGCTAACTATGGCTACACCTTC.

The chain employs TRBV27 and TRBJ1-2, with a weak D call TRBD1 (6 bases). The CDR3 loop spans 16 amino acids. V was cut by 5 bases and J by 2 bases, with 18 bases left in between. Germline V lookup: CDR1 MNHEY, CDR2 SMNVEV (reference sequence). CDR3 amino acids: CASSPLAGQSNYGYTF. CDR3 sequence (DNA): TGTGCCAGCAGTCCACTCGCCGGACAGTCGAACTATGGCTACACCTTC.

The chain links TRBV5-5 to TRBJ1-2; 9 nucleotides line up with TRBD1. Germline V gene data show CDR1 as SGHKS and CDR2 as YYEKEE (reference sequence). The CDR3 covers 17 residues. The junction had 19 bases not matched to a gene; V was cut back by 5 bases and J by 8 bases. The chain's CDR3 is CASSFLPGQGTSDGYTF. The CDR3 DNA reads TGTGCCAGCAGTTTCCTACCGGGACAGGGCACGTCGGACGGCTACACCTTC.

This sequence joins TRBV30 and TRBJ1-3, with D maybe TRBD1 (5 bases). V dropped 1 base and J dropped 3 bases, with 22 bases sitting between them. The CDR3 extends over 18 amino acids. CDR1 is GTSNPN and CDR2 is SVGIG in the germline V gene (reference sequence). Here the CDR3 reads CAWSATTLQGIFGNTIYF. The CDR3 DNA reads as TGTGCCTGGAGTGCGACCACCCTCCAGGGAATATTTGGAAACACCATATATTTT.

The rearrangement links TRBV27 to TRBJ1-2, with 7 nucleotides matching TRBD1. The CDR3 totals 15 residues. Germline values: CDR1 MNHEY, CDR2 SMNVEV (reference sequence). V lost 2 bases to trimming and J lost 4 bases; unmatched junction nucleotides: 7. The CDR3 coding sequence is TGTGCCAGCAGTTTAGGAGGGGGCGCGTCCTATGGCTACACCTTC. This codes for CASSLGGGASYGYTF.

The chain joins TRBV15 to TRBJ1-2; no clear D. This CDR3 is built from 15 residues. Germline V gene sequence: CDR1 LNHNV, CDR2 YYDKDF (reference sequence). V gave up 2 bases and J gave up 3 bases, with 13 bases separating them. The CDR3 is CATSRSLAGDYGYTF. The CDR3 coding sequence is TGTGCCACCAGCAGATCCCTCGCCGGAGACTATGGCTACACCTTC.

V gene TRBV11-2 combines with J gene TRBJ1-1, with D maybe TRBD1 (6 bases). The length of the CDR3 is 13 residues. Germline V gene data show CDR1 as SGHAT and CDR2 as FQNNGV. The CDR3 loop reads CAIGQTMNTEAFF. CDR3 coding DNA: TGTGCTATCGGACAGACGATGAACACTGAAGCTTTCTTT.

The V gene is TRBV21-1, the J gene TRBJ1-1; no check of the table's D call, TRBD1, against the DNA was made. TRBV21-1 is classified as a pseudogene. The CDR3 runs to 19 residues. CDR3 residues: CASSTRAMGDRGSNTEAFF. CDR3 DNA sequence: TGTGCCAGCAGCACCCGGGCCATGGGGGACAGGGGATCGAACACTGAAGCTTTCTTT.

This chain connects TRBV20-1 to TRBJ1-2; D not certain. Germline CDR1 is DFQATT and CDR2 is SNEGSKA (reference sequence). The CDR3 runs to 11 residues. V lost 1 base, J lost 7 bases, and 7 bases lay in between. The CDR3 DNA sequence: TGCAGTGCTAGAGGCAGCGGTGGCTACACCTTC. Amino acid sequence: CSARGSGGYTF.

This chain joins TRBV6-5 and TRBJ2-3, with D possibly being TRBD1 (6 bases). V was trimmed by 6 bases and J by 4 bases, leaving 14 bases between them. CDR1 is MNHEY and CDR2 is SVGAGI in the germline V gene. The CDR3 covers 14 residues. The CDR3 DNA reads TGTGCCAGCAGACTCAGGGGAACAGCAGATACGCAGTATTTT. This encodes CASRLRGTADTQYF.

V and J are TRBV6-1 and TRBJ1-1; 8 bases fit TRBD1. The CDR3 is 14 amino acids. Germline V gene sequence: CDR1 MNHNS, CDR2 SASEGT. The V segment lost 7 bases and the J segment 4 bases; nucleotides outside the gene matches: 8. In DNA form, the CDR3 reads TGTGCCAGCACTGTCAGGGGGCTTTTCACTGAAGCTTTCTTT. Amino acids: CASTVRGLFTEAFF.

This rearrangement joins TRBV5-1 to TRBJ1-3; 7 positions match TRBD1. Germline CDR1 SGHRS, CDR2 YFSETQ. The V segment lost 3 bases and the J segment 7 bases; nucleotides outside the gene matches: 4. The CDR3 is 13 amino acids. CDR3 nucleotides: TGCGCCAGCAGCTCATCAGGGGGGAACACCATATATTTT. Its protein product is CASSSSGGNTIYF.

V is TRBV19 and J is TRBJ1-5; TRBD1 matches 9 bases. Germline loops: CDR1 LNHDA, CDR2 SQIVND (reference sequence). The V and J ends lost 9 bases and 9 bases, in that order; junction bases with no gene match: 18. The CDR3 contains 16 residues. The chain's CDR3 is CASVGQGTLLVGPQHF. The CDR3 bases are TGTGCCAGCGTCGGACAGGGGACCCTATTAGTTGGGCCCCAGCATTTT.

The chain recombines TRBV18 with TRBJ1-6; TRBD1 matches 8 bases. The V gene's germline CDR1 is KGHSH and CDR2 LQKENI. The CDR3 covers 13 residues. V trimming: 3 bases; J trimming: 9 bases; junction bases outside the gene matches: 1. The CDR3 DNA reads TGTGCCAGCTCACCTGACAGGGGTTCACCCCTCCACTTT. Its protein product is CASSPDRGSPLHF. Supplemented by reference TRBV18 and TRBJ1-6, the full variable domain reads NAGVMQNPRHLVRRRGQEARLRCSPMKGHSHVYWYRQLPEEGLKFMVYLQKENIIDESGMPKERFSAEFPKEGPSILRIQQVVRGDSAAYFCASSPDRGSPLHFGNGTRLTVT.

The V and J genes are TRBV19 and TRBJ1-2; 9 positions agree with TRBD1. The CDR3 contains 15 residues. CDR1 and CDR2 (germline): LNHDA, SQIVND (reference sequence). After removal of 0 bases from V and 6 bases from J, the junction contained 5 bases not matched to a gene. CDR3 nucleotide sequence: TGTGCCAGTAGTATAGACCGTACAGGGGGCGATGGCTACACCTTC. This encodes CASSIDRTGGDGYTF.

V usage is TRBV30 and J usage is TRBJ2-1, with 9 nucleotides matching TRBD1. J lost 15 bases, V lost 2 bases, and 5 bases had no gene match. Germline V gene sequence: CDR1 GTSNPN, CDR2 SVGIG (reference sequence). The CDR3 loop spans 11 amino acids. The CDR3 bases are TGTGCCTGGAGTACAGGGGGCGCAAGGTTCTTC. This codes for CAWSTGGARFF.